The clone carrying this T cell receptor beta chain has ten or more counts. Its specificity is not known. Arm-PCR with iRepertoire HTBI primers amplified the CDR3 regions for these TCR beta libraries. TCRdb processed the multiplex PCR reads anew with MiXCR; each CDR3 protein has one entry. The data show about 530,000 distinct CDR3 sequences, about 16% seen once. The CDR3 covers 13 residues. CDR1 and CDR2 from the germline V gene are ENHRY and SYGVKD. Trimming left V 11 bases short and J 5 bases short, with 18 bases between. The data were obtained in a study of regulatory T cells in long-lasting Graves disease. Study outcomes and limitations: Accuracy was perhaps lowered by the small sample size.

Time point of the sample: newly diagnosed GD, antithyroid drugs for less than 3 months. PBMC-derived RNA was used for the TCR library. These data were also reused for a study on T cells in Graves' hyperthyroidism and ophthalmopathy. As that study records: Reasons for excluding patients were uncontrolled infection, other autoimmune disease, pregnancy or lactation. First-round RT-PCR with HTBI primers amplified the TCR CDR3 region. Using 13 V-J features, a model discriminated ophthalmopathy from stable hyperthyroidism.

The receptor was derived from a middle-aged woman with Graves disease. The source was peripheral blood mononuclear cells (PBMCs), collected at new diagnosis, from a patient treated with antithyroid drugs. J is TRBJ1-2 and V is TRBV10-3; no clear D. The CDR3 bases are TGTGCCCTTCGTTCCCTCGAGGGTTATGGCTACACCTTC. It is translated as CALRSLEGYGYTF.